These 24 T cell receptor beta chains were sequenced from one sample in a study of cytomegalovirus exposure and HLA in healthy donors. PCR employed 60 Vbeta and 13 Jbeta primers. Sequencing was performed with immunoSEQ multiplex PCR; in TCRdb, only in-frame clones are kept and a portion is missing. This sample has 100,000 to 150,000 clones, with about 83% found just once. What was sequenced was PBMCs. These receptors were obtained from a middle-aged woman in good health and CMV-seropositive.

The chain combines TRBV27 with TRBJ2-7; D gene uncertain. Germline-derived CDR1 and CDR2 are MNHEY and SMNVEV (reference sequence). V was trimmed by 5 bases and J by 4 bases, leaving 6 bases between them. The CDR3 has 11 residues. CDR3 DNA sequence: TGTGCCAGCAGTCCCCCTTACGAGCAGTACTTC. This translates into CASSPPYEQYF.

This sequence joins TRBV5-1 and TRBJ1-1; D gene uncertain. Germline CDR1 and CDR2: SGHRS and YFSETQ. Trimming shortened V by 4 bases and J by 0 bases, and 16 bases separated the two germline ends. The CDR3 totals 16 residues. The CDR3 region has the DNA TGCGCCAGCAGCCTTATAGCTGGTCAGTTGAACACTGAAGCTTTCTTT. Protein product: CASSLIAGQLNTEAFF.

V usage is TRBV27 and J usage is TRBJ1-2; TRBD1 agrees at 8 bases. Germline V lookup: CDR1 MNHEY, CDR2 SMNVEV (reference sequence). The length of the CDR3 is 13 residues. Trimming took 4 bases from V and 4 from J; bases not matched to a gene: 2. The CDR3: CASSSGQGYGYTF. As DNA, the CDR3 is TGTGCCAGCAGTTCCGGACAGGGCTATGGCTACACCTTC.

V is TRBV6-1 and J is TRBJ2-1; D might be TRBD2 (6 bases). With 2 bases removed from V and 2 bases from J, the gap between germline ends came to 13 bases. Germline V gene sequence: CDR1 MNHNS, CDR2 SASEGT. The CDR3 length is 16 residues. The CDR3 region is CASSEWSSGPYNEQFF. The DNA of the CDR3 is TGTGCCAGCAGTGAATGGAGTAGCGGACCCTACAATGAGCAGTTCTTC.

The chain recombines TRBV5-4 with TRBJ2-5; TRBD1 matches at 9 bases. Germline lookup yields CDR1 SGHNT and CDR2 YYREEE (reference sequence). Unmatched junction bases numbered 10, after V lost 4 bases and J lost 3 bases. The CDR3 sequence is 16 residues long. CDR3 coding DNA: TGTGCCAGCAGCCCGAAGGGACAGGGATTGGAAGAGACCCAGTACTTC. Its protein is CASSPKGQGLEETQYF.

The rearrangement joins TRBV4-3 to TRBJ2-7; 8 bases are shared with TRBD2. V gave up 0 bases and J gave up 1 base; unmatched junction bases: 2. CDR1 is LGHNA and CDR2 is YSLEER in the germline V gene. The CDR3 is 15 residues long. The CDR3 protein is CASSQDRGRSYEQYF. The CDR3 nucleotides read TGCGCCAGCAGCCAAGATCGCGGGAGGTCCTACGAGCAGTACTTC.

The V call is TRBV10-3, the J call TRBJ2-3, with TRBD2 matching over 8 bases. The CDR3 consists of 15 residues. The V gene end was trimmed by 6 bases and the J gene end by 2 bases; junction bases not matched to a gene: 7. CDR1 is ENHRY and CDR2 is SYGVKD in the germline V gene. The CDR3 loop is CAIRITSGYTDTQYF. The CDR3 nucleotides are TGTGCCATCAGAATAACTAGCGGATACACAGATACGCAGTATTTT.

The CDR3 nucleotides are TGTGCCTGGAGCATACTTACTAACTATGGCTACACCTTC. This gives the protein CAWSILTNYGYTF. The chain recombines TRBV30 with TRBJ1-2; D not certain. There are 13 residues in the CDR3. Germline V lookup: CDR1 GTSNPN, CDR2 SVGIG (reference sequence). The V and J ends lost 3 bases and 0 bases respectively, with 8 bases between them.

The chain couples TRBV5-4 to TRBJ2-1, with 9 nucleotides matching TRBD2. Germline-derived CDR1 and CDR2 are SGHNT and YYREEE (reference sequence). J lost 4 bases, V lost 2 bases, and 10 bases had no gene match. The CDR3 is 17 amino acids. CDR3 in amino acids: CASSLGVTSGLYNEQFF. The CDR3 nucleotides are TGTGCCAGCAGCTTAGGGGTAACTAGCGGGCTGTACAATGAGCAGTTCTTC.

V gene TRBV7-9 combines with J gene TRBJ2-5, with 8 nucleotides matching TRBD2. With the DNA end fitting TRBJ2-7 better, the J assignment may be wrong. The CDR3 contains 15 residues. Per the germline V gene, CDR1 is SEHNR and CDR2 is FQNEAQ (reference sequence). The CDR3 region has the DNA TGTGCCAGCAGCTTAGACACTAGCGGACACTACGAGCAGTACTTC. Amino acid sequence: CASSLDTSGHYEQYF.

The rearrangement links TRBV10-1 to TRBJ1-1; 7 nucleotides align to TRBD1. There are 12 residues in the CDR3. V lost 11 bases, J lost 1 base, and 4 bases stayed unmatched. The germline CDR1 and CDR2 sequences are WNHNN and SYGVQD (reference sequence). DNA of the CDR3: TGCGCCCAGGGACAGAGGAACACTGAAGCTTTCTTT. This codes for CAQGQRNTEAFF.

The chain carries TRBV6-4 and TRBJ2-3; 9 nucleotides align to TRBD1. J gave up 6 bases and V 0 bases, and 4 bases lay outside the gene matches. CDR3 length: 15 amino acids. Germline CDR1 is MRHNA and CDR2 is SNTAGT. The DNA for the CDR3 is TGTGCCAGCAGTGACTCCTTGGACAGGGGTGATACGCAGTATTTT. This translates into CASSDSLDRGDTQYF.

This clone has a single count. The rearrangement links TRBV4-3 to TRBJ2-3, with D unresolved. Trimming cost V 1 base and J 1 base, with 6 bases left between them. Germline CDR1 is LGHNA and CDR2 is YSLEER. The CDR3 is 14 amino acids. This CDR3 reads CASSQGAGTDTQYF. The CDR3 region has the DNA TGCGCCAGCAGCCAAGGGGCCGGCACAGATACGCAGTATTTT.

CDR3 bases: TGTGCCAGCAGCCCCCCTACTAGCGGGAACAATGAGCAGTTCTTC. Encoded protein: CASSPPTSGNNEQFF. This chain uses TRBV13 with TRBJ2-1; TRBD2 matches 10 bases. With V trimmed by 5 bases and J by 5 bases, 6 bases remained unmatched. This CDR3 is 15 amino acids long. The germline V gene has CDR1 PRHDT and CDR2 FYEKMQ (reference sequence).

A single count supports this clone. This chain links TRBV9 with TRBJ2-3; 8 bases are a match to TRBD2. This CDR3 is 16 amino acids long. V shed 4 bases and J 0 bases; nucleotides not matched to a gene: 7. Germline assignment: CDR1 SGDLS and CDR2 YYNGEE. The CDR3 region is CASSSRLATSTDTQYF. The CDR3 DNA sequence: TGTGCCAGCAGCTCAAGACTAGCGACGAGCACAGATACGCAGTATTTT.

The chain employs TRBV7-8 and TRBJ1-5; 10 positions agree with TRBD1. This CDR3 is built from 14 residues. J gave up 4 bases and V 5 bases, and 2 bases lay outside the gene matches. Germline-derived CDR1 and CDR2 are SGHVS and FQNEAQ. The CDR3 here is CASSPGQGNQPQHF. DNA for the CDR3: TGTGCCAGCAGCCCGGGACAGGGGAATCAGCCCCAGCATTTT. The full variable domain, completed using reference TRBV7-8 and TRBJ1-5, is GAGVSQSPRYKVAKRGQDVALRCDPISGHVSLFWYQQALGQGPEFLTYFQNEAQLDKSGLPSDRFFAERPEGSVSTLKIQRTQQEDSAVYLCASSPGQGNQPQHFGDGTRLSIL.

The rearrangement uses TRBV14 and TRBJ2-3; D ambiguous. V was pared by 2 bases and J by 7 bases, with 7 bases between. Germline values: CDR1 SGHDN, CDR2 FVKESK. The CDR3 is 12 residues long. CDR3 sequence: CASSQISNTQYF. CDR3 nucleotides: TGTGCCAGCAGCCAAATTTCAAATACGCAGTATTTT.

V is TRBV15 and J is TRBJ1-5; possible D gene TRBD1, 5 bases. The germline CDR1 and CDR2 sequences are LNHNV and YYDKDF (reference sequence). Trimming left V 3 bases short and J 6 bases short, with 9 bases between. The CDR3 is made up of 13 amino acids. DNA for the CDR3: TGTGCCACCAGCAGGATCCAGGGTCAGCCCCAGCATTTT. Translation: CATSRIQGQPQHF.

This clone has just one count. The chain combines TRBV7-2 with TRBJ2-3; D is ambiguous. The germline gives CDR1 SGHTA, CDR2 FQGNSA. The CDR3 contains 12 residues. V lost 5 bases and J lost 4, with 7 bases in between. As DNA, the CDR3 is TGTGCCAGCAGCCTATACTCAGATACGCAGTATTTT. It specifies CASSLYSDTQYF.

The J gene is TRBJ2-5, the V gene TRBV10-3, with 8 nucleotides matching TRBD2. The CDR3 is 14 residues long. The V gene end was trimmed by 5 bases and the J gene end by 5 bases; junction bases not matched to a gene: 7. CDR1 and CDR2 from the germline V gene are ENHRY and SYGVKD. CDR3: CAISSAGGVETQYF. The DNA for the CDR3 is TGTGCCATCAGTTCGGCGGGGGGCGTGGAGACCCAGTACTTC.

The chain has TRBV28 and TRBJ2-7, with D perhaps TRBD2 (6 bases). CDR1 and CDR2 (germline): MDHEN, SYDVKM. Trimming cost V 7 bases and J 1 base, with 17 bases left between them. The CDR3 runs 15 residues. The CDR3, as DNA: TGTGCCAGCACCCAAGGCGGGACTGAGTCCTACGAGCAGTACTTC. Its protein product is CASTQGGTESYEQYF.

V and J are TRBV4-1 and TRBJ1-1; TRBD1 aligns across 8 bases. V dropped 0 bases and J dropped 1; count of bases not matched to a gene: 7. The CDR3 runs 17 residues. In germline, CDR1 is MGHRA, CDR2 YSYEKL. CDR3 nucleotide sequence: TGCGCCAGCAGCCAAGATCCGCAGGGGGCGCAGAACACTGAAGCTTTCTTT. It yields the protein CASSQDPQGAQNTEAFF.

The gene calls are TRBV6-5 and TRBJ2-5, with D maybe TRBD2 (5 bases). Near its end, the DNA agrees better with TRBJ2-7, so the J call may be wrong. This CDR3 region has 14 residues. Looked up from germline, CDR1 is MNHEY and CDR2 is SVGAGI. Written as DNA, the CDR3 is TGTGCCAGCAGTTACTCGGGTAGCGCCTACGAGCAGTACTTC. Protein: CASSYSGSAYEQYF.

This chain connects TRBV15 to TRBJ2-7; D might be TRBD1 (5 bases). Per germline, CDR1 LNHNV and CDR2 YYDKDF (reference sequence). The CDR3 covers 14 residues. The ends were cut back, 2 bases at V and 3 bases at J, with 11 bases in the middle. The chain's CDR3 is CATSRRQSLYEQYF. CDR3 coding DNA: TGTGCCACCAGCAGACGACAGTCTCTCTACGAGCAGTACTTC. Variable domain in full (rest from reference TRBV15 and TRBJ2-7): DAMVIQNPRYQVTQFGKPVTLSCSQTLNHNVMYWYQQKSSQAPKLLFHYYDKDFNNEADTPDNFQSRRPNTSFCFLDIRSPGLGDTAMYLCATSRRQSLYEQYFGPGTRLTVT.